The rows below give T cell receptor beta chains drawn from one sample of a study of T cell responses to AZD1222 COVID-19 vaccine. The assay was immunoSEQ multiplex PCR, and TCRdb's table has in-frame clones only and misses some. The sample contains 90,000 to 150,000 clones, 86% of which appear only once. The sample was peripheral blood, taken 28 days after the second AZD1222 dose. These receptors all stem from an adult who received the AZD1222 COVID-19 vaccine. Both conserved end residues are part of each CDR3. Fields, in order: V gene, D gene, J gene, clone size, CDR3 DNA, CDR3 protein. A D gene is named only where the DNA matches it firmly. Clone size is stated in some rows and not others, as once, few, many or a class when expanded.

>TRBV7-2|NA|TRBJ1-2|NA
TGTGCCAGCAGCTTTCGCAGGGGCGGGGGGAGCTATGGCTACACCTTC
CASSFRRGGGSYGYTF
>TRBV2|TRBD1|TRBJ2-7|NA
TGTGCCACCGTCAGCCAGGACAGGGCCTACGAGCAGTACTTC
CATVSQDRAYEQYF
>TRBV5-6|NA|TRBJ2-7|NA
TGTGCCAGCAGCTTGGTAAGGCTAGGGGACGAGCAGTACTTC
CASSLVRLGDEQYF
>TRBV7-2|TRBD2|TRBJ2-5|NA
TGTGCCAGCAGCTTAAGTCTAGCGGTAGAGACCCAGTACTTC
CASSLSLAVETQYF
>TRBV6-2/TRBV6-3|NA|TRBJ2-2|NA
TGTGCCAGCAGTCACTCACTAGATGGCACCGGGGAGCTGTTTTTT
CASSHSLDGTGELFF
>TRBV10-3|NA|TRBJ1-1|NA
TGTGCCATCAGTGAGGGCAGGGGTACTGAAGCTTTCTTT
CAISEGRGTEAFF
>TRBV7-2|TRBD2|TRBJ2-2|NA
TGTGCCAGCAGCCTAAGCGGGGGGGCCGGGGAGCTGTTTTTT
CASSLSGGAGELFF
>TRBV5-4|NA|TRBJ2-3|NA
TGTGCCAGCAGCTTTAGGGGGGCCGGCACAGATACGCAGTATTTT
CASSFRGAGTDTQYF
>TRBV29-1|NA|TRBJ1-2|NA
TGCAGCGTTGAAGCTGGGACGTACGGCTACACCTTC
CSVEAGTYGYTF
>TRBV28|TRBD1|TRBJ1-5|NA
TGTGCCAGCAGTTCGACAGGGGGCCAGCAGCCCCAGCATTTT
CASSSTGGQQPQHF
>TRBV7-3|NA|TRBJ1-1|NA
TGTGCCAGCAGCTTAATGGGTCCGAACACTGAAGCTTTCTTT
CASSLMGPNTEAFF
>TRBV19|TRBD2|TRBJ2-4|NA
TGTGCCAGTAGTATAGATGCTAGCGGGGTAACCAAAAACATTCAGTACTTC
CASSIDASGVTKNIQYF
>TRBV11-2|NA|TRBJ2-2|NA
TGTGCCAGCAGCTCCCGATCGACAGTACAGAACACCGGGGAGCTGTTTTTT
CASSSRSTVQNTGELFF
>TRBV4-1|NA|TRBJ1-4|NA
TGCGCCAGCAGCCAAATGCACGGGCCCCCAGGGAATGAAAAACTGTTTTTT
CASSQMHGPPGNEKLFF
>TRBV7-2|NA|TRBJ1-5|NA
TGTGCCAGCAGCAGACAGGGCAATCAGCCCCAGCATTTT
CASSRQGNQPQHF
>TRBV27|NA|TRBJ1-6|NA
TGTGCCAGCAGTGAGAACCGACAGGCCCTAGGTTCACCCCTCCACTTT
CASSENRQALGSPLHF
>TRBV6-5|TRBD2|TRBJ2-2|NA
TGTGCCAGTACTAGCGGGGGGGAAAGCGGGGAGCTGTTTTTT
CASTSGGESGELFF
>TRBV6-5|NA|TRBJ1-2|NA
TGTGCCAGCAGTTACTCAGACAGCTATGGCTACACCTTC
CASSYSDSYGYTF
>TRBV30|NA|TRBJ2-1|NA
TGTGCCTGGAGTGACATGTACGAGCAGTTCTTC
CAWSDMYEQFF
>TRBV5-6|NA|TRBJ1-3|NA
TGTGCCAGCAGCATGAAGACAGGCGGTGGAAACACCATATATTTT
CASSMKTGGGNTIYF
>TRBV11-3|NA|TRBJ1-1|NA
TGTGCCAGCAGCCCAGGGGAGGCTGGCACTGAAGCTTTCTTT
CASSPGEAGTEAFF
>TRBV9|TRBD2|TRBJ2-1|NA
TGTGCCAGCAGCGTAGCGGGGACTAGCCTGTTCTTC
CASSVAGTSLFF
>TRBV27|NA|TRBJ1-5|NA
TGTGCCAGCAGTTTAAGTCAGGGGAACAATCAGCCCCAGCATTTT
CASSLSQGNNQPQHF
>TRBV28|NA|TRBJ1-2|once
TGTGCCAGCAGTTCCTCCGGTCTGGGGGGCGCCGCTAACTATGGCTACACCTTC
CASSSSGLGGAANYGYTF
>TRBV4-2|NA|TRBJ1-3|NA
TGTGCCAGCAGACACCGGGACAACGGAAACACCATATATTTT
CASRHRDNGNTIYF
>TRBV6-5|NA|TRBJ1-2|NA
TGTGCCAGCAGGGGTGGGGGCGCGAACTATGGCTACACCTTC
CASRGGGANYGYTF
>TRBV28|NA|TRBJ1-4|NA
TGTGCCAGCAGTTGGGTTGGGATTGAAAAACTGTTTTTT
CASSWVGIEKLFF
>TRBV5-3|TRBD1|TRBJ2-7|NA
TGTGCCAGAAGCTTGGCCCAGGGGGAGCACGAGCAGTACTTC
CARSLAQGEHEQYF
>TRBV5-4|NA|TRBJ2-1|NA
TGTGCCAGCAGCCTCCTGGGTGGCCGATGGAATGAGCAGTTCTTC
CASSLLGGRWNEQFF
>TRBV11-3|NA|TRBJ1-6|once
TGTGCCAGCAGCTCGGACGGGAGGCTGAATTCACCCCTCCACTTT
CASSSDGRLNSPLHF
>TRBV29-1|NA|TRBJ1-2|few
TGCAGCGTTGAGGACAGTAACTATGGCTACACCTTC
CSVEDSNYGYTF
>TRBV7-8|NA|TRBJ2-7|NA
TGTGCCAGCAGCTTAACTTCAGGGTCCTACGAGCAGTACTTC
CASSLTSGSYEQYF
>TRBV20-1|NA|TRBJ2-5|once
TGCAGTGCTCGGCCTCGGGAGACCCAGTACTTC
CSARPRETQYF